The following is a T cell receptor (beta chain) sequence with its context. As processed by the authors: It was from reference gene primer amplification that nucleated cell counts were estimated. Produced via immunoSEQ multiplex PCR; TCRdb's table is partial and in-frame only. V and J calls and clone size follow that table, whereas D and trimming were derived from the DNA. The profile shows some 5,900 clones, 85% to 90% of them singletons. The CDR3 has 17 amino acids. The germline gives CDR1 SGHTA, CDR2 FQGNSA. The ends were cut back, 3 bases at V and 6 bases at J, with 22 bases in the middle. This sample was included in a study of blood T cell repertoires in COVID-19. Across the study: Samples representing acute and convalescent COVID-19 were sourced from the United States, Italy and Spain. In each case, the material was cDNA or gDNA derived from T cells, B-cell-depleted T cells, or PBMCs.

The sequenced sample consisted of peripheral blood. The chain has TRBV7-2 and TRBJ2-3, with D possibly being TRBD1 (6 bases). The sequence was collected from a man in his 60s with acute or convalescent COVID-19. The chain's CDR3 is CASSFSGLVRGYDTQYF. CDR3 DNA: TGTGCCAGCAGCTTCAGTGGATTGGTCAGGGGATACGATACGCAGTATTTT. The full variable domain, rest sourced from reference TRBV7-2 and TRBJ2-3, is GAGVSQSPSNKVTEKGKDVELRCDPISGHTALYWYRQSLGQGLEFLIYFQGNSAPDKSGLPSDRFSAERTGGSVSTLTIQRTQQEDSAVYLCASSFSGLVRGYDTQYFGPGTRLTVL.